The 25 T cell receptor beta chains reported below all come from one sample, sequenced in a study of T cell clusters in autoimmune cytopenias. TRB was amplified from about 270 ng of peripheral blood genomic DNA per sample. One tube held mixed TRB-A and TRB-B primer pools for touch-down PCR. One entry per CDR3 protein, without DNA, is what TCRdb gives after re-calling the multiplex PCR reads. The sample table sets out about 8,400 distinct CDR3 sequences. Sequencing used peripheral blood. The source of these receptors is a human donor with an autoimmune cytopenia or autoimmune hepatitis (not recorded which).

This clonotype shows up as medium-sized (0.01 to 0.1%) by frequency. The chain is built from TRBV20-1 and TRBJ2-1; TCRdb designates TRBD2, a call that cannot be tested without DNA. The CDR3 runs to 14 residues. The germline gives CDR1 DFQATT, CDR2 SNEGSKA (reference sequence). CDR3 region: CSAEREGSYNEQFF.

V usage is TRBV6-5 and J usage is TRBJ1-5. The CDR3 spans 15 residues. CDR1 MNHEY and CDR2 SVGAGI come from the germline V gene. The CDR3 loop reads CASSYEGYGNQPQHF.

The chain combines TRBV18 with TRBJ1-3; TCRdb returns TRBD1, unconfirmable since there is no DNA. The CDR3 contains 16 residues. CDR1 and CDR2 from the germline V gene are KGHSH and LQKENI. The CDR3 spells CASSARDRDSGNTIYF.

J is TRBJ2-1 and V is TRBV5-4; there is no DNA to check the TCRdb D call of TRBD2. Germline V CDR1 and CDR2: SGHNT, YYREEE (reference sequence). The CDR3 length is 15 residues. The CDR3 spells CASSRGTSSYNEQFF.

The CDR3 sequence is CASSLVGGTDTQYF. The chain has TRBV7-9 and TRBJ2-3; TCRdb indicates TRBD1, and absent DNA this call remains unverified. Per the germline V gene, CDR1 is SEHNR and CDR2 is FQNEAQ (reference sequence). The CDR3 length is 14 residues.

This chain joins TRBV12-3 or TRBV12-4 and TRBJ1-1; lacking DNA, the TRBD1 call made by TCRdb goes unchecked. The CDR3 is 14 amino acids. The chain's CDR3 is CASSLAGADTEAFF.

Judged by frequency, this clonotype is medium-sized. This rearrangement joins TRBV7-6 to TRBJ2-3; TCRdb outputs TRBD2, but without DNA this stays unchecked. From germline, CDR1 is SGHVS and CDR2 FNYEAQ. CDR3 length equals 14 residues. The CDR3 spells CASSSGASGTTQYF.

The chain joins TRBV6-5 to TRBJ1-1. The CDR3 totals 12 residues. The germline V gene encodes CDR1 MNHEY and CDR2 SVGAGI. CDR3 protein: CASSLYGNEAFF.

CDR3 amino acids: CASRSRQGIAEAFF. The chain carries TRBV11-2 and TRBJ1-1; TCRdb lists TRBD1, though no DNA is available to test this call. The CDR3 is 14 amino acids. Germline CDR1 reads SGHAT; CDR2 reads FQNNGV.

The chain employs TRBV29-1 and TRBJ2-1; TCRdb's D call, TRBD2, is unchecked because there is no DNA. This CDR3 region has 17 residues. Germline lookup yields CDR1 SQVTM and CDR2 ANQGSEA. The CDR3 is CSVEPGLAGTSYNEQFF.

This clonotype registers medium-sized (0.01 to 0.1%) by frequency. The chain is built from TRBV10-1 and TRBJ2-3; with no DNA, the TCRdb D assignment of TRBD1 cannot be verified. This CDR3 comprises 12 residues. CDR1 WNHNN and CDR2 SYGVQD come from the germline V gene (reference sequence). The CDR3 is CASRGQGDTQYF.

The chain carries TRBV5-1 and TRBJ1-1. This CDR3 is 12 amino acids long. Germline V lookup: CDR1 SGHRS, CDR2 YFSETQ. The CDR3 here is CASRKKNTEAFF.

Frequency places this clonotype as medium-sized (0.01 to 0.1%). The chain combines TRBV29-1 with TRBJ1-1; TCRdb returns TRBD1, unconfirmable since there is no DNA. The CDR3 runs to 14 residues. In germline, CDR1 is SQVTM, CDR2 ANQGSEA. This CDR3 reads CSVGRAGENTEAFF.

J is TRBJ1-3 and V is TRBV6-1; the D call of TRBD1 rests on TCRdb alone, since no DNA is present to check it. The CDR3 spans 15 residues. Germline CDR1 MNHNS, CDR2 SASEGT. Here the CDR3 reads CASSAGQGVGKTIYF.

This chain connects TRBV6-1 to TRBJ1-2; TCRdb indicates TRBD1, and absent DNA this call remains unverified. CDR1 is MNHNS and CDR2 is SASEGT in the germline V gene. The CDR3 runs 15 residues. CDR3 sequence reads: CASISRGVGVHGYTF.

V and J are TRBV10-3 and TRBJ1-5; TCRdb picks TRBD1, but there is no DNA to check that call. Per germline, CDR1 ENHRY and CDR2 SYGVKD. This CDR3 contains 17 residues. This CDR3 reads CAISESKGGVASQPQHF.

The rearrangement links TRBV6-1 to TRBJ1-1; TCRdb's assignment of TRBD1 cannot be checked, as there is no DNA. This CDR3 is built from 12 residues. CDR1 MNHNS and CDR2 SASEGT come from the germline V gene. CDR3 sequence reads: CASRGTNTEAFF.

The chain combines TRBV5-6 with TRBJ2-3; the D call of TRBD1 rests on TCRdb alone, since no DNA is present to check it. The CDR3 runs to 15 residues. Germline V CDR1 and CDR2: SGHDT, YYEEEE. The CDR3 is CASSLDPQGRDTQYF.

Its frequency marks this clonotype as medium-sized. This rearrangement joins TRBV6-5 to TRBJ2-7; lacking DNA, the TRBD1 call made by TCRdb goes unchecked. This CDR3 region has 14 residues. Per germline, CDR1 MNHEY and CDR2 SVGAGI. The CDR3 here is CASSYGTETYEQYF.

The chain employs TRBV24-1 and TRBJ2-3. Germline values: CDR1 KGHDR, CDR2 SFDVKD. The CDR3 contains 13 residues. CDR3 loop: CATSDRVAGTQYF.

CDR3 sequence: CASNELYTSGVTDTQYF. The chain is built from TRBV2 and TRBJ2-3. CDR1 is SNHLY, CDR2 FYNNEI, per germline. This CDR3 comprises 17 residues.

The V and J genes are TRBV11-2 and TRBJ2-3; TCRdb proposes TRBD1, but this gene call is untestable without DNA. In germline, CDR1 is SGHAT, CDR2 FQNNGV. The CDR3 is made up of 20 amino acids. CDR3 region: CASSVPAHPGLLGHTDTQYF.

This clonotype is labeled medium-sized (0.01 to 0.1%) based on frequency. The chain has TRBV30 and TRBJ1-2. CDR1 is GTSNPN and CDR2 is SVGIG in the germline V gene (reference sequence). The CDR3 is 11 amino acids. The CDR3 sequence is CAWRGLHGYTF.

V usage is TRBV6-1 and J usage is TRBJ2-1; there is no DNA to check the TCRdb D call of TRBD2. Germline-derived CDR1 and CDR2 are MNHNS and SASEGT. This CDR3 contains 13 residues. The chain's CDR3 is CASKDSGMLEQFF.

By frequency, this clonotype is medium-sized. V gene TRBV5-5 combines with J gene TRBJ2-7. Germline V gives CDR1 SGHKS, CDR2 YYEKEE (reference sequence). CDR3 length equals 16 residues. CDR3 amino acids: CASSLVVGYSSYEQYF.